The T cell receptor (beta chain) under discussion was sequenced for a study of shared clonotypes between healthy human individuals. The study's findings and limits: Among a handful of donors, about 4.6% of naive CD4 clonotypes were found in common.

CDR1 and CDR2 (germline): MNHNS, SASEGT. This CDR3 is built from 14 residues. Trimming took 11 bases from V and 2 from J; bases not matched to a gene: 10. The assay was immunoSEQ multiplex PCR, and TCRdb's table has in-frame clones only and misses some. The sample lists 550,000 to 800,000 clones, roughly 70% occurring once. Donors included only healthy HIV-negative adults lacking recent acute infections or vaccinations. A remark on this clone: The antigen is not known.

Specimen: memory CD4+ T cells sorted from blood. The subset denotes: CD45RA-negative fraction. The rearrangement joins TRBV6-1 to TRBJ2-7; TRBD2 matches 9 bases. The TCR comes from a woman in her 30s in good health. The CDR3 DNA is TGTGCCCTCCTTTCGGGGACTAGCACCTACGAGCAGTACTTC. Its protein is CALLSGTSTYEQYF.